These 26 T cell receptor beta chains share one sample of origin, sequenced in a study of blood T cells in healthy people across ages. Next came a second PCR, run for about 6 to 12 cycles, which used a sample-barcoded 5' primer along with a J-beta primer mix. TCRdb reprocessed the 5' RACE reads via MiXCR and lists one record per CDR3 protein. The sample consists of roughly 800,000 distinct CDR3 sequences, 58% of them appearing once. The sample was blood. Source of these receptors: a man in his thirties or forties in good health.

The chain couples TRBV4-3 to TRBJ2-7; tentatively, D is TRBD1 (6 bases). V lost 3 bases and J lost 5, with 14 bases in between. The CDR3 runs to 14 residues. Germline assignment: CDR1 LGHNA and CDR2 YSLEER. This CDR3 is CASSQEDSFNEQYF. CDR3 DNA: TGCGCCAGCAGCCAGGAGGACAGTTTCAACGAGCAGTACTTC.

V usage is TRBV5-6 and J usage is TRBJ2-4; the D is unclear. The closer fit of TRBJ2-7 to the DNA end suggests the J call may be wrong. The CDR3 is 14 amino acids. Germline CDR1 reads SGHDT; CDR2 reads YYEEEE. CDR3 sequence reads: CASSLAGQFYEQYF. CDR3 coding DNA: TGTGCCAGCAGCTTGGCCGGTCAGTTCTACGAGCAGTACTTC.

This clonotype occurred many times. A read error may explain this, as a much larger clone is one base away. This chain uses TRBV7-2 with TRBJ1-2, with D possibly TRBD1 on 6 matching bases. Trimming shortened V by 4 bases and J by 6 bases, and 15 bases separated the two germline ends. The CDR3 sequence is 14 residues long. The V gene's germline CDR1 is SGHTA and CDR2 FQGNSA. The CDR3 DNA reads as TGTGCCAGCAGCTCAGATAGGACAGCGGATGGCTACACCTTC. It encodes CASSSDRTADGYTF. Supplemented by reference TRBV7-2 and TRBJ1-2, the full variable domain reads GAGVSQSPSNKVTEKGKDVELRCDPISGHTALYWYRQSLGQGLEFLIYFQGNSAPDKSGLPSDRFSAERTGGSVSTLTIQRTQQEDSAVYLCASSSDRTADGYTFGSGTRLTVV.

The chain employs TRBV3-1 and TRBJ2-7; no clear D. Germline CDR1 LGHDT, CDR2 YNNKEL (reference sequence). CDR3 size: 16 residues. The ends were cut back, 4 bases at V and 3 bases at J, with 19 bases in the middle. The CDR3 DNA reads TGTGCCAGCAGCCCACTGAAGCATGGAACCCACTACGAGCAGTACTTC. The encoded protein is CASSPLKHGTHYEQYF.

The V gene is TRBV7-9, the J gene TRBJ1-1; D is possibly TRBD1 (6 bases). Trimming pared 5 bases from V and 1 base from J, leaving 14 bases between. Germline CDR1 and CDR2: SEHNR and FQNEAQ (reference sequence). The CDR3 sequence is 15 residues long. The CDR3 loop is CASSPWTAANTEAFF. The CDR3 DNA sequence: TGTGCCAGCAGCCCCTGGACAGCGGCGAACACTGAAGCTTTCTTT.

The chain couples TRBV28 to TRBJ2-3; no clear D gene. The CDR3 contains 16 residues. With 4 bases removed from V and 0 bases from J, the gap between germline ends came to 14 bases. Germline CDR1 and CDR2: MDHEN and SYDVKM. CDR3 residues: CASSSVRASSTDTQYF. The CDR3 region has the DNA TGTGCCAGCAGTTCGGTCCGGGCCAGTAGCACAGATACGCAGTATTTT.

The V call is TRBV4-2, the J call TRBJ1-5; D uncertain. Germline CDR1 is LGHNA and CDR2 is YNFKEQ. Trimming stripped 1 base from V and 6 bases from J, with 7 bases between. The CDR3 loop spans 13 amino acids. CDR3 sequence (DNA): TGTGCCAGCAGCCAAGGTCAATTTCAGCCCCAGCATTTT. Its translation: CASSQGQFQPQHF.

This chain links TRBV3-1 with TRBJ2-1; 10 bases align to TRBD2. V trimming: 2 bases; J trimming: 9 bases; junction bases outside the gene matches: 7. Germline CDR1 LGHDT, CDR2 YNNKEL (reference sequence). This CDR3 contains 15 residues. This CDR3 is CASSQPQEREGEQFF. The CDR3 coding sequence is TGTGCCAGCAGCCAACCCCAGGAGCGGGAGGGTGAGCAGTTCTTC.

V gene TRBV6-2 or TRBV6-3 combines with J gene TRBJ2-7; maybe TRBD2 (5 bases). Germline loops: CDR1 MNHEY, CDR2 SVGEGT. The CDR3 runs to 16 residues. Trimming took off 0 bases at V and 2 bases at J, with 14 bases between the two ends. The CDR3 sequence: CASSYSLWSGAYEQYF. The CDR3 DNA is TGTGCCAGCAGTTACTCGCTGTGGAGCGGTGCCTACGAGCAGTACTTC.

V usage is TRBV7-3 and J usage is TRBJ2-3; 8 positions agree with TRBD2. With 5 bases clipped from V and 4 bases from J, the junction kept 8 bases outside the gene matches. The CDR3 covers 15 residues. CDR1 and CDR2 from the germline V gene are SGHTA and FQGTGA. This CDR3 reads CASSPGGAGADTQYF. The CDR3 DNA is TGTGCCAGCAGCCCCGGGGGGGCGGGGGCAGATACGCAGTATTTT.

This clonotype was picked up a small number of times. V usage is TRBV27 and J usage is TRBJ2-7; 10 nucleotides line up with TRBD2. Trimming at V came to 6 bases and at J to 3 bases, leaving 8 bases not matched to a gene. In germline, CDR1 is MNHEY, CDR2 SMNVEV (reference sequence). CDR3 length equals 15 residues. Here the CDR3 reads CASRQHLAGDYEQYF. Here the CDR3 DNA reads TGTGCCAGCAGGCAGCACCTAGCGGGAGACTACGAGCAGTACTTC.

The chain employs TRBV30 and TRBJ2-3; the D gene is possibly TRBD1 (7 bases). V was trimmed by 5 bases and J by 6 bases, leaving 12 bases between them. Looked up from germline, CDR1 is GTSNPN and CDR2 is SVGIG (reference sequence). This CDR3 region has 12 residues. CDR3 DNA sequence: TGTGCCTGGTCGACAGGGAGGGATACGCAGTATTTT. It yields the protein CAWSTGRDTQYF.

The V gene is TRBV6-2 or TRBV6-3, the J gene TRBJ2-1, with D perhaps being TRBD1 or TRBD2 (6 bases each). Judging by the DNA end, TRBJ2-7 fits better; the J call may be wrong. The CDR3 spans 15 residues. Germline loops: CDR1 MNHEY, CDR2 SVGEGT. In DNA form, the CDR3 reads TGTGCCAGCACAGGGCGTGGGGGGCTGTACAATGAGCAGTACTTC. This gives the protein CASTGRGGLYNEQYF.

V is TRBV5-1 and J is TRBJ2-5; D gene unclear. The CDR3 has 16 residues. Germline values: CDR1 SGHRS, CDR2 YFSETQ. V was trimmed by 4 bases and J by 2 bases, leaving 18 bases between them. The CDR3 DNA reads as TGCGCCAGCAGCAAGGAAGGACGCAGTGAACAAGAGACCCAGTACTTC. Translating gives CASSKEGRSEQETQYF.

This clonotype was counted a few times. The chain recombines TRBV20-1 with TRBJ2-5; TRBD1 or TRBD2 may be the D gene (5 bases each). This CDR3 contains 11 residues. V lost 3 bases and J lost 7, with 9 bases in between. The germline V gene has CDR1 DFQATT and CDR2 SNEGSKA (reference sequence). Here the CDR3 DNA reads TGCAGTGCTAGGGGACCCCGGACCCAGTACTTC. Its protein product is CSARGPRTQYF.

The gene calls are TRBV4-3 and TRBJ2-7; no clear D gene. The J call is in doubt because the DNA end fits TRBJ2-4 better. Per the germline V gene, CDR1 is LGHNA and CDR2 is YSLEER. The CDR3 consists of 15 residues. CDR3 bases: TGCGCCAGCAGCCAGGCGACTGGAAGCAAAAACATTCAGTACTTC. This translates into CASSQATGSKNIQYF.

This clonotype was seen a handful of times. CDR3 coding DNA: TGTGCCAGCAGTTTAGAGGCGGGGAACTACGAGCAGTACTTC. Translation gives CASSLEAGNYEQYF. The chain combines TRBV12-3 or TRBV12-4 with TRBJ2-7; D possibly corresponds to TRBD2 (6 bases). This CDR3 has 14 residues. Trimming removed 1 base from V and 3 bases from J, with 10 bases in between.

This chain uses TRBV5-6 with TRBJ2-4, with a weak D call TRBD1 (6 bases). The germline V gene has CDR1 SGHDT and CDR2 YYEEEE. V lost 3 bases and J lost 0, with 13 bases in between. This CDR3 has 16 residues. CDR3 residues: CASSSTGIVAKNIQYF. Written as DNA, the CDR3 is TGTGCCAGCAGCTCAACAGGGATAGTAGCCAAAAACATTCAGTACTTC. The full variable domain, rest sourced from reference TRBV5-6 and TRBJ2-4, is DAGVTQSPTHLIKTRGQQVTLRCSPKSGHDTVSWYQQALGQGPQFIFQYYEEEERQRGNFPDRFSGHQFPNYSSELNVNALLLGDSALYLCASSSTGIVAKNIQYFGAGTRLSVL.

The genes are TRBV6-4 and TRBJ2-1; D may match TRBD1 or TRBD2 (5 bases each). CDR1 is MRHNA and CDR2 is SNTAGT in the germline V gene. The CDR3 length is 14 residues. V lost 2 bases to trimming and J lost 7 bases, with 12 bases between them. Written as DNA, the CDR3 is TGTGCCAGCAGTGACGGGGGATCGGCTAATGAGCAGTTCTTC. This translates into CASSDGGSANEQFF.

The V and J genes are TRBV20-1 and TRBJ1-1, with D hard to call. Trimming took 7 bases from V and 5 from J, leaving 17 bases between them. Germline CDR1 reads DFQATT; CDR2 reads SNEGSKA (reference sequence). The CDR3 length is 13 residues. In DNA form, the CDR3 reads TGCAGTGTGAGAAGGCCCGCCAGGACTGAAGCTTTCTTT. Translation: CSVRRPARTEAFF.

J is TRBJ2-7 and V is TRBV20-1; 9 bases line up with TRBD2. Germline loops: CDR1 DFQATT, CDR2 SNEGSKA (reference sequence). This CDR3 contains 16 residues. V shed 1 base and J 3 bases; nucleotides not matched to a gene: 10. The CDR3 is CSARGSASGNIYEQYF. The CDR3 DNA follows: TGCAGTGCTAGAGGTTCGGCTAGCGGGAACATCTACGAGCAGTACTTC.

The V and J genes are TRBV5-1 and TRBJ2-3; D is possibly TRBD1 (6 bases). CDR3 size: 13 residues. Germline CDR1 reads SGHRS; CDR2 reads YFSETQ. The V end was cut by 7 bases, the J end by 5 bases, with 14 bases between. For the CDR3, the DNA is TGCGCCAGCTTCCGGGACATACAAGATACGCAGTATTTT. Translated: CASFRDIQDTQYF.

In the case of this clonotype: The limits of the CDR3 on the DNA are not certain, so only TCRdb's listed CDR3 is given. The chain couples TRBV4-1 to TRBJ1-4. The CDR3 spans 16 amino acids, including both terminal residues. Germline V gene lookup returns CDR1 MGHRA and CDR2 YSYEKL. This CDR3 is CASSQVLRRSDEKLFF.

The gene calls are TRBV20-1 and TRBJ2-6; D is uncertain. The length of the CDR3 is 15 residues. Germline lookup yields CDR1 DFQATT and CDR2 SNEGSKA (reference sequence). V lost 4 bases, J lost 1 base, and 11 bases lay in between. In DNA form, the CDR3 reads TGCAGTGCTACACTCCTCGAGTCTGGGGCCAACGTCCTGACTTTC. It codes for CSATLLESGANVLTF.

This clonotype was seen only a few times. CDR3 in amino acids: CASRPGQSYGYTF. The CDR3 DNA is TGTGCCAGCAGACCGGGACAGTCTTATGGCTACACCTTC. The gene calls are TRBV6-1 and TRBJ1-2, with 7 bases that match TRBD1. The germline CDR1 and CDR2 sequences are MNHNS and SASEGT. The CDR3 loop spans 13 amino acids. Trimming cost V 6 bases and J 5 bases; bases outside gene matches: 6.

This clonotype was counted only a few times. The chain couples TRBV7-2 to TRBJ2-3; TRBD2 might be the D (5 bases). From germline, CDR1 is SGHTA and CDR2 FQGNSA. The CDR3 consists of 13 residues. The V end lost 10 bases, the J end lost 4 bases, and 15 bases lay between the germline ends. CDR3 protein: CATGLTVSDTQYF. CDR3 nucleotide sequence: TGTGCCACAGGACTTACCGTGTCAGATACGCAGTATTTT.